The 27 T cell receptor beta chains given below trace back to one sample, sequenced in a study of blood T cells in healthy people across ages. A second PCR of 7 to 11 cycles used a sample-barcoded 5' primer and a J-beta primer mix. TCRdb re-analysed the 5' RACE reads in MiXCR, keeping a single row per CDR3 protein. The repertoire holds about 800,000 distinct CDR3 sequences, with 25% as singletons. These same records also appear under a second study, on T cells of mothers and their children.

Sequencing was carried out using blood. The receptors come from a boy between 5 and 17 years old in good health.

At least ten counts were recorded for this clonotype. V is TRBV7-2 and J is TRBJ2-7; possibly TRBD2 for D (6 bases). This CDR3 has 14 amino acids. The V end was cut by 1 base, the J end by 2 bases, with 9 bases between. CDR1 is SGHTA and CDR2 is FQGNSA in the germline V gene. The CDR3 sequence: CASSLGRGPYEQYF. The CDR3 coding sequence is TGTGCCAGCAGCTTAGGGCGGGGCCCCTACGAGCAGTACTTC.

V and J are TRBV28 and TRBJ2-7, with a possible D match to TRBD2 (6 bases). Germline assignment: CDR1 MDHEN and CDR2 SYDVKM. This CDR3 region has 15 residues. V lost 6 bases to trimming and J lost 3 bases, with 18 bases between them. The CDR3 nucleotides are TGTGCCAGCAGCCCTGTGGGGAGGCGGGACTACGAGCAGTACTTC. It is translated as CASSPVGRRDYEQYF.

V gene TRBV28 combines with J gene TRBJ2-7; no clear D gene. This CDR3 is built from 15 residues. The germline V gene has CDR1 MDHEN and CDR2 SYDVKM. The ends were cut back, 6 bases at V and 0 bases at J, with 15 bases in the middle. This CDR3 is CASRIDGASSYEQYF. DNA for the CDR3: TGTGCCAGCAGAATAGACGGTGCCAGCTCCTACGAGCAGTACTTC.

V gene TRBV28 combines with J gene TRBJ1-2; D not certain. Germline V lookup: CDR1 MDHEN, CDR2 SYDVKM. V lost 3 bases and J lost 3, with 14 bases in between. The CDR3 is 15 amino acids. In nucleotides, the CDR3 is TGTGCCAGCAGTTTTGAGGGAGCCCCCTACTATGGCTACACCTTC. Amino acid sequence: CASSFEGAPYYGYTF.

There are a few counts of this clonotype. This chain connects TRBV12-3 or TRBV12-4 to TRBJ1-5, with D possibly TRBD1 on 6 matching bases. The V and J ends lost 5 bases and 4 bases respectively, with 15 bases between them. CDR3 length: 15 amino acids. The CDR3 loop is CASSPTGGRNQPQHF. DNA for the CDR3: TGTGCCAGCAGTCCCACGGGGGGCCGGAATCAGCCCCAGCATTTT.

The chain employs TRBV29-1 and TRBJ1-5; D perhaps matches TRBD1 (5 bases). The CDR3 contains 12 residues. Germline loops: CDR1 SQVTM, CDR2 ANQGSEA. CDR3 region: CSASGYGQPQHF. DNA of the CDR3: TGCAGTGCTTCAGGGTATGGCCAGCCCCAGCATTTT.

The genes are TRBV24-1 and TRBJ1-5; D perhaps matches TRBD1 (6 bases). V was shortened by 5 bases and J by 0 bases, with 10 bases between the two germline ends. The CDR3 totals 15 residues. The V gene's germline CDR1 is KGHDR and CDR2 SFDVKD. CDR3 in DNA: TGTGCCACCAGTGCGGGACACCTTAGCAATCAGCCCCAGCATTTT. It codes for CATSAGHLSNQPQHF.

This clonotype was recorded many times. The chain recombines TRBV29-1 with TRBJ2-1, with 10 bases matching TRBD2. The DNA end is more similar to TRBJ2-7, so the J call may be wrong. Germline loops: CDR1 SQVTM, CDR2 ANQGSEA. This CDR3 contains 13 residues. The CDR3 spells CSVDIAGGYEQYF. The CDR3 DNA is TGCAGCGTCGATATAGCGGGAGGCTACGAGCAGTACTTC.

V usage is TRBV29-1 and J usage is TRBJ2-7; no clear D gene. The germline V gene encodes CDR1 SQVTM and CDR2 ANQGSEA. Trimming cost V 3 bases and J 0 bases, with 15 bases left between them. The CDR3 totals 15 residues. CDR3 DNA sequence: TGCAGCGTTGATGGGGTAGGAGAGCTCTCCTACGAGCAGTACTTC. This encodes CSVDGVGELSYEQYF.

This clonotype has a handful of counts. The chain is built from TRBV24-1 and TRBJ2-1; the match to TRBD2 covers 9 bases. The CDR3 loop spans 15 amino acids. Germline V gene data show CDR1 as KGHDR and CDR2 as SFDVKD. With 3 bases clipped from V and 6 bases from J, the junction kept 5 bases outside the gene matches. The CDR3 nucleotides are TGTGCCACCAGTGATCCGGGACTAGCTCCCAATGAGCAGTTCTTC. It yields the protein CATSDPGLAPNEQFF.

This chain connects TRBV20-1 to TRBJ1-1; no clear D gene. From germline, CDR1 is DFQATT and CDR2 SNEGSKA (reference sequence). The CDR3 is 14 amino acids. V lost 6 bases to trimming and J lost 7 bases, with 21 bases between them. CDR3 sequence reads: CSANSLDDVLEAFF. CDR3 DNA: TGCAGTGCAAACTCTCTAGACGACGTCCTTGAAGCTTTCTTT.

The rearrangement links TRBV11-2 to TRBJ1-1; 8 nucleotides align to TRBD1. Germline CDR1 is SGHAT and CDR2 is FQNNGV. J gave up 10 bases and V 5 bases, and 30 bases lay outside the gene matches. This CDR3 is built from 20 residues. This CDR3 reads CASSPGLLDRGQHSSVGAFF. For the CDR3, the DNA is TGTGCCAGCAGCCCTGGCCTACTCGACAGGGGCCAACACTCCTCGGTCGGAGCTTTCTTT.

This chain uses TRBV2 with TRBJ1-2, with D maybe TRBD1 (6 bases). The CDR3 consists of 15 residues. CDR1 is SNHLY and CDR2 is FYNNEI in the germline V gene. The ends were cut back, 1 base at V and 4 bases at J, with 13 bases in the middle. CDR3 sequence: CASSEDRADIYGYTF. The CDR3 DNA reads as TGTGCCAGCAGTGAAGACAGGGCCGATATCTATGGCTACACCTTC.

This clonotype was recorded a few times. The gene calls are TRBV20-1 and TRBJ2-5, with 10 nucleotides matching TRBD1. CDR1 and CDR2 (germline): DFQATT, SNEGSKA (reference sequence). V dropped 4 bases and J dropped 5; count of bases not matched to a gene: 10. The CDR3 runs to 15 residues. CDR3 in DNA: TGCAGTGCTACACAGGGACAGGGGACCGGGGAGACCCAGTACTTC. This encodes CSATQGQGTGETQYF.

This chain links TRBV19 with TRBJ2-7; 9 bases line up with TRBD1. There are 13 residues in the CDR3. The germline V gene has CDR1 LNHDA and CDR2 SQIVND (reference sequence). Trimming at V came to 4 bases and at J to 5 bases, leaving 3 bases not matched to a gene. CDR3 coding DNA: TGTGCCAGTAGTACCCGACAGGGGGACGAGCAGTACGTC. Amino acid sequence: CASSTRQGDEQYV.

This clonotype was recorded many times. This sequence joins TRBV5-1 and TRBJ2-3, with D unclear. V shed 1 base and J shed 2 bases, with 8 bases lying between them. Germline CDR1 reads SGHRS; CDR2 reads YFSETQ. This CDR3 contains 14 residues. This CDR3 reads CASSLMVDTDTQYF. The DNA of the CDR3 is TGCGCCAGCAGCTTGATGGTAGACACAGATACGCAGTATTTT.

This clonotype occurred a few times. The rearrangement uses TRBV28 and TRBJ2-6; TRBD1 might be the D (6 bases). Germline V gene data show CDR1 as MDHEN and CDR2 as SYDVKM. Deletions cut 6 bases from V and 0 bases from J, with 12 bases between. The CDR3 is 16 residues long. The DNA for the CDR3 is TGTGCCAGCAGACAGGGAACCAGCTCTGGGGCCAACGTCCTGACTTTC. It encodes CASRQGTSSGANVLTF.

In this sample, this clonotype turned up a few times. This likely comes from a read error, as the CDR3 has no conserved phenylalanine or tryptophan at its end. The V gene is TRBV4-3, the J gene TRBJ2-1; TRBD1 might be the D (6 bases). The CDR3 extends over 13 amino acids. Germline CDR1 LGHNA, CDR2 YSLEER. V gave up 6 bases and J gave up 5 bases, with 11 bases separating them. The CDR3 loop reads CASSGGKHNEQFL. As DNA, the CDR3 is TGCGCCAGCAGTGGGGGCAAACACAATGAGCAGTTCCTC.

The chain joins TRBV12-3 or TRBV12-4 to TRBJ2-2; 9 nucleotides line up with TRBD2. J was trimmed by 5 bases and V by 0 bases; bases with no gene match: 1. The CDR3 spans 15 residues. The DNA for the CDR3 is TGTGCCAGCAGTTTAGCTAGCGGGAGAACCGGGGAGCTGTTTTTT. It yields the protein CASSLASGRTGELFF.

The V gene is TRBV2, the J gene TRBJ2-5; no definite D call. The DNA end is more similar to TRBJ2-1, so the J call may be wrong. CDR3 length: 12 amino acids. The germline V gene encodes CDR1 SNHLY and CDR2 FYNNEI. The CDR3 loop is CASNFPVDEQFF. CDR3 coding DNA: TGTGCCAGCAACTTCCCGGTGGATGAGCAGTTCTTC.

This clonotype was counted once. The chain uses TRBV20-1 and TRBJ1-1; no reliable D call. The CDR3 loop spans 13 amino acids. The germline V and J ends were trimmed by 0 bases and 1 base, with 6 bases remaining between them. CDR1 is DFQATT and CDR2 is SNEGSKA in the germline V gene (reference sequence). The CDR3 spells CSARESGNTEAFF. CDR3 in DNA: TGCAGTGCTAGAGAATCAGGGAACACTGAAGCTTTCTTT.

This clonotype was found a few times. The rearrangement uses TRBV28 and TRBJ2-5, with TRBD1 as a possible D gene (5 bases). The J call may be mistaken, given a closer DNA end match to TRBJ2-7. Germline CDR1 is MDHEN and CDR2 is SYDVKM. The CDR3 sequence is 12 residues long. As DNA, the CDR3 is TGTGCCAGCTTCCAGGGCACCTACGAGCAGTACTTC. As protein: CASFQGTYEQYF.

In this sample, this clonotype turned up a few times. The CDR3 loop is CATSREKGFYGYTF. In DNA, the CDR3 is TGTGCCACCAGCAGAGAGAAGGGTTTCTATGGCTACACCTTC. The chain uses TRBV15 and TRBJ1-2; D is unclear. The germline V and J ends were trimmed by 0 bases and 4 bases, with 9 bases remaining between them. CDR3 length: 14 amino acids. Germline V CDR1 and CDR2: LNHNV, YYDKDF (reference sequence).

Comment on this clonotype: The junction and the germline gene differ at one end; a read error may be behind it. The chain recombines TRBV9 with TRBJ2-3; D possibly corresponds to TRBD2 (6 bases). Per the germline V gene, CDR1 is SGDLS and CDR2 is YYNGEE. This CDR3 is 15 amino acids long. CDR3 loop: CASSAGGTYTDAQYF. The CDR3 coding sequence is TGTGCCAGCAGCGCCGGAGGGACTTACACAGATGCGCAGTATTTT.

The chain uses TRBV24-1 and TRBJ2-3, with D uncertain. The V and J ends lost 4 bases and 4 bases respectively, with 8 bases between them. Germline V gene sequence: CDR1 KGHDR, CDR2 SFDVKD. The CDR3 sequence is 13 residues long. The CDR3 loop reads CATSDRVADTQYF. CDR3 nucleotides: TGTGCCACCAGTGACCGGGTGGCAGATACGCAGTATTTT.

This chain uses TRBV4-1 with TRBJ2-1; D gene ambiguous. The germline V gene has CDR1 MGHRA and CDR2 YSYEKL. V was clipped by 5 bases and J by 0 bases, with 11 bases between them. The CDR3 is made up of 15 amino acids. This chain's CDR3 is CASSLLISSYNEQFF. In nucleotides, the CDR3 is TGCGCCAGCAGCTTATTAATTAGCTCCTACAATGAGCAGTTCTTC.

The V call is TRBV5-1, the J call TRBJ2-5; 9 bases agree with TRBD1. The end of the DNA fits TRBJ2-1 better, so the J call may be wrong. CDR1 and CDR2 (germline): SGHRS, YFSETQ. This CDR3 comprises 16 residues. The CDR3 loop reads CASSLVSGTGFNEQFF. The CDR3 nucleotides are TGCGCCAGCAGCTTGGTCTCTGGGACAGGGTTTAATGAGCAGTTCTTC.